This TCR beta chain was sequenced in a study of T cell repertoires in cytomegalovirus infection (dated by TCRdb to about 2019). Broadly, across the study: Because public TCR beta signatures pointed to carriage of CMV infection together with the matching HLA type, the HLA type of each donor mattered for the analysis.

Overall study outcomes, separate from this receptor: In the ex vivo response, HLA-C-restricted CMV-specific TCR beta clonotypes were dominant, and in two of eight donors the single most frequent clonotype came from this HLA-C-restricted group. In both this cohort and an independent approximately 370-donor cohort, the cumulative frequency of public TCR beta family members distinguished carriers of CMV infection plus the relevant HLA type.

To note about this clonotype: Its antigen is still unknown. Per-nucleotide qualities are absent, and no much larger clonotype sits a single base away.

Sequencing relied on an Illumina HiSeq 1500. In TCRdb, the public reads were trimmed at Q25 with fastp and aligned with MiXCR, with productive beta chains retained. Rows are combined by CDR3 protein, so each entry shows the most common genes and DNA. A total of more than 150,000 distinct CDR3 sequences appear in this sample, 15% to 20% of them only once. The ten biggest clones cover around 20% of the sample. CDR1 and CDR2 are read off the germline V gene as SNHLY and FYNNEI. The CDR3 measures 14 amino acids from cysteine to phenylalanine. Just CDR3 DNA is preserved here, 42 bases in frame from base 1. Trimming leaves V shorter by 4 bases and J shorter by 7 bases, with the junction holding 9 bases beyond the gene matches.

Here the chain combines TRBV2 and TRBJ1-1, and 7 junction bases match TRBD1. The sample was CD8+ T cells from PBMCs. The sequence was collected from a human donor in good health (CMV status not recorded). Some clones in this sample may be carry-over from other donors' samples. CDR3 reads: CASSVTQGRGEAFF. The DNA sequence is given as TGTGCCAGCAGTGTAACACAGGGGCGCGGTGAAGCTTTCTTT.